The following is a TCR beta chain sequence with its context. Antigen specificity is unknown. This specimen belongs to a study of T cells in Graves' hyperthyroidism and ophthalmopathy. Study results and caveats: Blood shared most expanded thyroid clonotypes above 0.001.

Researchers amplified the TCR beta CDR3 regions from RNA transcripts. First-round RT-PCR of the TCR CDR3 relied on the HTBI primer set. One entry per CDR3 protein results from TCRdb running MiXCR on the multiplex PCR reads. The table has about 700,000 distinct CDR3 sequences, around 15% seen once. A lack of ophthalmopathy progression within 18 months defined stable Graves' hyperthyroidism. Germline V CDR1 and CDR2: SGHAT, FQNNGV. The V gene end was trimmed by 5 bases and the J gene end by 3 bases; junction bases not matched to a gene: 11. CDR3 length equals 16 residues. Input material: blood. The TCR sequence derives from a woman aged 18 to 35 with Graves' hyperthyroidism. The chain couples TRBV11-2 to TRBJ2-7, with TRBD2 identical over 9 bases. The CDR3 is CASSQDEAGGFYEQYF. CDR3 nucleotide sequence: TGTGCCAGCAGCCAAGACGAAGCGGGAGGTTTCTACGAGCAGTACTTC.